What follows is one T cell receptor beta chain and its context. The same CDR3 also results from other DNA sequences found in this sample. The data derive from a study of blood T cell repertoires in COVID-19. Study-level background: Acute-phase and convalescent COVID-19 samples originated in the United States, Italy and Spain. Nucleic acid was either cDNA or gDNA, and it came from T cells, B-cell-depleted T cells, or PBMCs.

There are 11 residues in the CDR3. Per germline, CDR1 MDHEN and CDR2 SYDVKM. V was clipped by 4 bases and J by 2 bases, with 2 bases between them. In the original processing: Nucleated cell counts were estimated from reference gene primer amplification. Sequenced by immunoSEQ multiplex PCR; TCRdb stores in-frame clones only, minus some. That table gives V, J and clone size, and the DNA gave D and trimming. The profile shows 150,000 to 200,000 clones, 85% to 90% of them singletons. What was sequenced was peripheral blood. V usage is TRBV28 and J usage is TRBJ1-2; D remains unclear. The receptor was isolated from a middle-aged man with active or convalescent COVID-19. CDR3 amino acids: CASSSNYGYTF. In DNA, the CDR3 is TGTGCCAGCAGTTCGAACTATGGCTACACCTTC.